This T cell receptor beta chain originates from a study of blood T cell repertoires in COVID-19. Germline V lookup: CDR1 SGHRS, CDR2 YFSETQ. The V end lost 4 bases, the J end lost 4 bases, and 11 bases lay between the germline ends. The CDR3 length is 14 residues. Method: immunoSEQ multiplex PCR; TCRdb's copy keeps in-frame clones and lacks some. The table records 90,000 or so clones, approximately 87% of them present only once. Specimen: peripheral blood. This sequence originates from a human donor in a cohort sampled during active COVID-19. The chain has TRBV5-1 and TRBJ2-2, with a possible D match to TRBD2 (5 bases). The CDR3 coding sequence is TGCGCCAGCAGCGAGGGTTCAGGCACCGGGGAGCTGTTTTTT. Protein: CASSEGSGTGELFF. The full variable domain, with the rest looked up from reference TRBV5-1 and TRBJ2-2, is KAGVTQTPRYLIKTRGQQVTLSCSPISGHRSVSWYQQTPGQGLQFLFEYFSETQRNKGNFPGRFSGRQFSNSRSEMNVSTLELGDSALYLCASSEGSGTGELFFGEGSRLTVL.